This T cell receptor (beta chain) was found in a study of cytomegalovirus exposure and HLA in healthy donors. The PCR contained 60 Vbeta and 13 Jbeta primers. TCRdb's copy holds only in-frame clones and misses some; the assay was immunoSEQ multiplex PCR. There are 65,000 to 80,000 clones in the sample; 79% occur only once, and about 22% lies in the top ten. The CDR3 length is 16 residues. Germline assignment: CDR1 MDHEN and CDR2 SYDVKM. Trimming left V 6 bases short and J 0 bases short, with 15 bases between. The chain is built from TRBV28 and TRBJ2-4, with D possibly being TRBD1 (5 bases). This clonotype was sampled from a woman aged 40 to 49 in good health and CMV-seropositive. The sequencing sample was made of PBMCs. The CDR3 loop reads CASSLVRVLAKNIQYF. CDR3 sequence (DNA): TGTGCCAGCAGCCTCGTCAGGGTGCTAGCCAAAAACATTCAGTACTTC.